This T cell receptor (beta chain) was profiled in a study of neurological immune-mediated disorders. Broader study findings: While HTLV-1-associated myelopathy showed the greatest TCR clonal expansion, multiple sclerosis showed the least, falling below healthy controls.

Trimming stripped 2 bases from V and 0 bases from J, with 14 bases between. The CDR3 totals 16 residues. The germline gives CDR1 SGHRS, CDR2 YFSETQ. TCRdb processed the 5' RACE reads anew with MiXCR; each CDR3 protein has one entry. Of around 23,000 distinct CDR3 sequences listed, roughly 13% were seen once; the top ten hold roughly 16%. This clonotype was seen ten or more times. Its specificity is not known. The sequenced sample was PBMCs. This TCR was sampled from a woman aged 40 to 50 with HTLV-1-associated myelopathy (HAM/TSP). The V call is TRBV5-1, the J call TRBJ1-1, with a weak D call TRBD1 (5 bases). CDR3 sequence: CASSFGGAGMNTEAFF. DNA of the CDR3: TGCGCCAGCAGCTTTGGAGGGGCAGGGATGAACACTGAAGCTTTCTTT.